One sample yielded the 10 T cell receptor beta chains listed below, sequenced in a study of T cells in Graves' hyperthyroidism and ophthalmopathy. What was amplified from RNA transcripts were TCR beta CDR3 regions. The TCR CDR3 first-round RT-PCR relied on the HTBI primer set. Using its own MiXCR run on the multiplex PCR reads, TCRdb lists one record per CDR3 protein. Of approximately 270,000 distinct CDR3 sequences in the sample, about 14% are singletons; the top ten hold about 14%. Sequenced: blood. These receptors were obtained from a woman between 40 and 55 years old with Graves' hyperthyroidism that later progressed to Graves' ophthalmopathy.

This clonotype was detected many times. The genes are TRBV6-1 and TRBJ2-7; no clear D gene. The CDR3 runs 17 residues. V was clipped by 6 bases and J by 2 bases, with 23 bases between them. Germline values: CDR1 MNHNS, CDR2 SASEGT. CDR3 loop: CASRARLRPNGPYEQYF. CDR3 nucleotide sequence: TGTGCCAGCAGAGCCCGACTCAGACCGAACGGACCCTACGAGCAGTACTTC.

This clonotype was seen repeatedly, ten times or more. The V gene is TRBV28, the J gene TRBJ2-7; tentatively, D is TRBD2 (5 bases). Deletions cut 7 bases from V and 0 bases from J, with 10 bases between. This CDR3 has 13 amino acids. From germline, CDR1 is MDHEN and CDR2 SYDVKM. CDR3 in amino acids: CASTQRYSYEQYF. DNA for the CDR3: TGTGCCAGCACCCAGCGGTACTCCTACGAGCAGTACTTC.

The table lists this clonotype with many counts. The CDR3 DNA reads TGTGCCAGCGGGGGGAACACTGAAGCTTTCTTT. This gives the protein CASGGNTEAFF. The chain joins TRBV6-1 to TRBJ1-1; D is perhaps TRBD1 (5 bases). Between the trimmed V and J ends, which lost 8 bases and 1 base, there was a span of 5 bases. Per the germline V gene, CDR1 is MNHNS and CDR2 is SASEGT. CDR3 length: 11 residues.

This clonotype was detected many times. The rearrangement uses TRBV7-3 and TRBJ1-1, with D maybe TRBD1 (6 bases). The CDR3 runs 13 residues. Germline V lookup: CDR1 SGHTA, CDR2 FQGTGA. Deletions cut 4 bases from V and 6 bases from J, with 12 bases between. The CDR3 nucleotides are TGTGCCAGCAGCTCGATCGGGGGCTCTGAAGCTTTCTTT. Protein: CASSSIGGSEAFF.

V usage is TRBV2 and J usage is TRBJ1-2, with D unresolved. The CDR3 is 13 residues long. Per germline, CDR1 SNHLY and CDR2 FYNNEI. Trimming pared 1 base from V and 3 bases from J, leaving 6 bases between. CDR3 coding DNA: TGTGCCAGCAGTGAAGAGGGATACTATGGCTACACCTTC. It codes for CASSEEGYYGYTF.

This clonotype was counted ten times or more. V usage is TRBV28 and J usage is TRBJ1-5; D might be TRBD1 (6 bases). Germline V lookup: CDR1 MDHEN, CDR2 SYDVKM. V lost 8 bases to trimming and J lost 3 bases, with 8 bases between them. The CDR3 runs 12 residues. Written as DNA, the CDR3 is TGTGCCAGCGGGGGCTACAATCAGCCCCAGCATTTT. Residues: CASGGYNQPQHF.

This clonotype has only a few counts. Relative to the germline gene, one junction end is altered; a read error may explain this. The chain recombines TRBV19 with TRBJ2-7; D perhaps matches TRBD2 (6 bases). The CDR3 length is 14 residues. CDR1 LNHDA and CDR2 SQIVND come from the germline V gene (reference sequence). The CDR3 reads CAGSPGRTGYEQYF. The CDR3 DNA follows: TGTGCCGGTAGTCCGGGGAGGACGGGCTACGAGCAGTACTTC.

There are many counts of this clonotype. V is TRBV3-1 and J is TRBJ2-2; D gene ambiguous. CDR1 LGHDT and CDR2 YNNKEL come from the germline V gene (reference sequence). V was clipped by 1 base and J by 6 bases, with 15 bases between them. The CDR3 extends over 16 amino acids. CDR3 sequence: CASSQGLGVPSGELFF. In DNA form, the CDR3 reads TGTGCCAGCAGCCAAGGGTTGGGCGTTCCCTCCGGGGAGCTGTTTTTT.

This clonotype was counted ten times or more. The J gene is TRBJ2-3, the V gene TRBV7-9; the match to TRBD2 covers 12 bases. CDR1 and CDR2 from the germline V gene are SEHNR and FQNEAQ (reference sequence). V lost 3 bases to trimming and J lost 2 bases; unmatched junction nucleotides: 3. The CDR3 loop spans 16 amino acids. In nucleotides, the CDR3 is TGTGCCAGCAGCTTGACTAGCGGGGGAAACACAGATACGCAGTATTTT. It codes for CASSLTSGGNTDTQYF.

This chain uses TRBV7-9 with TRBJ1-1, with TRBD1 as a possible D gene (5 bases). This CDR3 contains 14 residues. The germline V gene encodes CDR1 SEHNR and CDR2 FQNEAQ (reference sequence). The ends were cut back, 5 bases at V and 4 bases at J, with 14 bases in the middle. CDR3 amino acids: CASSNQGRVTEAFF. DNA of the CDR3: TGTGCCAGCAGCAATCAGGGACGGGTCACTGAAGCTTTCTTT.